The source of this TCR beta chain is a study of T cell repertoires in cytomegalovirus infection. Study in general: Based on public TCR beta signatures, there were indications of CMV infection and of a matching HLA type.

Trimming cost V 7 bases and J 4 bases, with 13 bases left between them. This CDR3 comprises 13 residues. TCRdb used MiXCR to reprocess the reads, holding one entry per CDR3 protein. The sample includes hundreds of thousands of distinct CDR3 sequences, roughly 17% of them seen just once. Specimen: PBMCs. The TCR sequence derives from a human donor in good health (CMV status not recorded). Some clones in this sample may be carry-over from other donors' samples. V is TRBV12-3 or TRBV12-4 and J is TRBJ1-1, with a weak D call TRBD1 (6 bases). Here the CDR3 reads CASTGVLGTEAFF. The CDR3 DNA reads TGTGCCAGCACAGGGGTGTTGGGCACTGAAGCTTTCTTT.